This is a list of T cell receptor beta chains from one sample in a study of cytomegalovirus exposure and HLA in healthy donors. Method: immunoSEQ multiplex PCR; TCRdb's copy keeps in-frame clones and lacks some. The table lists hundreds of thousands of clones, 70% to 80% of them singletons. Sample: PBMCs. These receptors were collected from a male donor in good health and CMV-seronegative. CDR3s include the opening cysteine and the closing phenylalanine or tryptophan. The D gene is left open where the match is weak. Clone size is stated in some rows and not others, as once, few, many or a class when expanded.

V gene,clone size,J gene,D gene,CDR3 DNA,CDR3 protein
TRBV5-5,NA,TRBJ1-1,TRBD1,TGTGCCAGCACCGAGGCTATAATGGGGACAGGCATGAACACTGAAGCTTTCTTT,CASTEAIMGTGMNTEAFF
TRBV7-9,NA,TRBJ2-7,NA,TGTGCCAGCAGCTTAGCGCAGGGATACGAGCAGTACTTC,CASSLAQGYEQYF
TRBV2,NA,TRBJ2-1,NA,TGTGCCAGCAGTGAAAGGGGCGCCGTTTACAATGAGCAGTTCTTC,CASSERGAVYNEQFF
TRBV10-3,NA,TRBJ1-2,TRBD1,TGTGCCATCAGCGCAACCGGGACAGGGTACGGCTACACCTTC,CAISATGTGYGYTF
TRBV28,NA,TRBJ1-1,NA,TGTGCCAGCAGTTTATCGTTAGGGGATATGGGCACTGAAGCTTTCTTT,CASSLSLGDMGTEAFF
TRBV30,NA,TRBJ1-5,NA,TGTGCCTGGAGTGGAGTGCCGTCCGAATCCCAGCATTTT,CAWSGVPSESQHF
TRBV10-1,NA,TRBJ1-1,NA,TGCGCCAGCAGTCCATATCAGGGAAACACTGAAGCTTTCTTT,CASSPYQGNTEAFF
TRBV28,NA,TRBJ1-2,NA,TGTGCCAGCTGGAGGGGTCCCGCTAACTATGGCTACACCTTC,CASWRGPANYGYTF
TRBV7-2,once,TRBJ2-1,TRBD2,TGTGCCAGCAGCTCGGGCCAAGCGGGAGTAAGTAACAATGAGCAGTTCTTC,CASSSGQAGVSNNEQFF
TRBV2,NA,TRBJ2-3,TRBD2,TGTGCCAGCAGGAGGGACATGACTAGCGGGAGCACAGATACGCAGTATTTT,CASRRDMTSGSTDTQYF
TRBV5-1,few,TRBJ1-1,TRBD1,TGCGCCAGCAGGCTGGACAGGGCGAACACTGAAGCTTTCTTT,CASRLDRANTEAFF
TRBV4-1,few,TRBJ1-5,NA,TGCGCCAGCAGCCAGGGCAATAGCAATCAGCCCCAGCATTTT,CASSQGNSNQPQHF
TRBV21-1,NA,TRBJ2-7,NA,TGTGCCAGCAGCAGTTTCCGGGACAGGTCCTACGAGCAGTACTTC,CASSSFRDRSYEQYF
TRBV9,NA,TRBJ2-5,NA,TGTGCCAGCAGCGCCCGCCCCACGGGAACATACCAAGAGACCCAGTACTTC,CASSARPTGTYQETQYF
TRBV27,few,TRBJ1-1,TRBD1,TGTGCCAGCAGACAGGGGCCCACTGAAGCTTTCTTT,CASRQGPTEAFF
TRBV28,NA,TRBJ1-5,NA,TGTGCCAGCAGAATGGGGGGGGCTAGCAATCAGCCCCAGCATTTT,CASRMGGASNQPQHF
TRBV19,NA,TRBJ2-2,NA,TGTGCCAGTAGTATAAATTGGGGGCGCGGCACCGGGGAGCTGTTTTTT,CASSINWGRGTGELFF
TRBV5-5,NA,TRBJ2-2,TRBD2,TGTGCCAGCAGCTTGGATCCTAGCGGGAGAACCGGGGAGCTGTTTTTT,CASSLDPSGRTGELFF
TRBV18,NA,TRBJ1-2,NA,TGTGCCAGCTCCCTAATTTTTGACTACACCTTC,CASSLIFDYTF
TRBV5-4,NA,TRBJ2-1,TRBD1,TGTGCCAGCAGCACACTCGGGACAGGGGGAAACAATGAGCAGTTCTTC,CASSTLGTGGNNEQFF
TRBV19,NA,TRBJ1-2,TRBD1,TGTGCCAGTAGGGAACAGGGGCGAGAATATGGCTACACCTTC,CASREQGREYGYTF
TRBV5-1,NA,TRBJ1-2,NA,TGCGCCAGCAGCCCTTGGGCAGGGGCTCCTAACTATGGCTACACCTTC,CASSPWAGAPNYGYTF